The rows below give T cell receptor beta chains drawn from one sample of a study of beta chain features in type 1 diabetes. Data came from immunoSEQ multiplex PCR; TCRdb stores just in-frame clones and leaves some out. The sample has fewer than 400,000 clones, approximately 8% seen once. The sequencing input was central memory CD4+ T cells from blood. The source of these receptors is a woman younger than 35 in good health. Each CDR3 is given with its conserved first and last residue. The order of the fields is J gene, V gene, D gene, clone size, CDR3 DNA, CDR3 protein. A D gene is named only where the DNA matches it firmly. Part of the rows lack a size; the others show once, few, many or a class for expanded clones.

>TRBJ1-2|TRBV28|TRBD1|.
TGTGCCAGCGGTCCCCGAGCTTTTGGGTCGGACAGGGGCCGAAACTATGGCTACACCTTC
CASGPRAFGSDRGRNYGYTF
>TRBJ2-7|TRBV28|TRBD1|many
TGTGCCAGCAGTTTACTGGGGGTCCGGGACAGCCTCTACGAGCAGTACTTC
CASSLLGVRDSLYEQYF
>TRBJ2-7|TRBV28|.|.
TGTGCCAGCAGATCACATGGGTCCTACGAGCAGTACTTC
CASRSHGSYEQYF
>TRBJ2-2|TRBV4-2|TRBD2|.
TGTGCCAGCAGCCAAGCCAAGACTGGACTAGCGGGAGCCGGGGAGCTGTTTTTT
CASSQAKTGLAGAGELFF
>TRBJ1-1|TRBV5-1|.|.
TGCGCCAGCAGCTTAACGGGCGCAACATCCGGGAACACTGAAGCTTTCTTT
CASSLTGATSGNTEAFF
>TRBJ1-2|TRBV5-8|TRBD1|few
TGTGCCAGCAGCTCCAGGGGGCACAACTATGGCTACACCTTC
CASSSRGHNYGYTF
>TRBJ2-2|TRBV2|TRBD2|few
TGTGCCAGCAGTGTGATACTAGCGGGAAACACCGGGGAGCTGTTTTTT
CASSVILAGNTGELFF
>TRBJ1-2|TRBV28|.|many
TGTGCCAGCAGTTTGAGCTATGGCTACACCTTC
CASSLSYGYTF
>TRBJ2-3|TRBV7-3|.|.
TGTGCCAGCAGCTCGGGACTTCACACAGATACGCAGTATTTT
CASSSGLHTDTQYF
>TRBJ2-7|TRBV5-1|.|.
TGCGCCAGCAGCTTGGACCCTTCCTACGAGCAGTACTTC
CASSLDPSYEQYF
>TRBJ2-1|TRBV5-1|.|few
TGCGCCAGCAGCTTCCACTACAATGAGCAGTTCTTC
CASSFHYNEQFF
>TRBJ2-3|TRBV7-2|TRBD2|.
TGTGCCAGCAGCCATCGGGGGAGGGTGGGAGATACGCAGTATTTT
CASSHRGRVGDTQYF
>TRBJ2-3|TRBV11-2|.|few
TGTGCCAGCAGCTTCTGGTCGGGGGGCGAGGATACGCAGTATTTT
CASSFWSGGEDTQYF
>TRBJ2-1|TRBV7-2|TRBD2|.
TGTGCCAGCAGCTTAGTCGCGGGAGGAACCCACAATGAGCAGTTCTTC
CASSLVAGGTHNEQFF
>TRBJ2-5|TRBV19|.|.
TGTGCCAGTAGTTCAGTAGACTCAAGGGAGACCCAGTACTTC
CASSSVDSRETQYF
>TRBJ1-1|TRBV28|.|few
TGTGCCAGCAGTTTATGGGTCATGAACACTGAAGCTTTCTTT
CASSLWVMNTEAFF
>TRBJ2-7|TRBV10-1|TRBD1|.
TGCGCCAGCGGGACAGGGCGAAAGCAGTACTTC
CASGTGRKQYF
>TRBJ1-3|TRBV29-1|.|few
TGCAGCGTTGACAGCTCTGGAAACACCATATATTTT
CSVDSSGNTIYF
>TRBJ1-1|TRBV11-2|TRBD1|.
TGTGCCAGCAGTGGACAGGGGGGAGGCACTGAAGCTTTCTTT
CASSGQGGGTEAFF
>TRBJ2-1|TRBV7-9|.|.
TGTGCCAGCACTCTGTTGGGGCCCTACAATGAGCAGTTCTTC
CASTLLGPYNEQFF
>TRBJ2-1|TRBV19|.|.
TGTGCCAGTAGGGGGTGGAATGAGCAGTTCTTC
CASRGWNEQFF
>TRBJ2-7|TRBV5-6|.|.
TGTGCCAGCAGCTTGAGGGATCGGTACGAGCAGTACTTC
CASSLRDRYEQYF
>TRBJ2-3|TRBV29-1|TRBD2|few
TGCAGCGCAACACTCCCTCTAGCGGGAGGAGGGATAGATACGCAGTATTTT
CSATLPLAGGGIDTQYF
>TRBJ2-6|TRBV5-1|.|.
TGCGCCAGCAGCTTGGATTTTAGCTCTGGGGCCAACGTCCTGACTTTC
CASSLDFSSGANVLTF
>TRBJ1-2|TRBV7-2|.|.
TGTGCCAGCAGCTCCCTCGGGGCTAACTATGGCTACACCTTC
CASSSLGANYGYTF
>TRBJ1-4|TRBV4-1|TRBD1|.
TGCGCCAGCAGCCAAGATCCGGCCAGGGGGGTTGTAAGTGAAAAACTGTTTTTT
CASSQDPARGVVSEKLFF
>TRBJ2-1|TRBV5-6|TRBD2|few
TGTGCCAGCAGCTTTTTTAGCGGGACTCCTAGCTCCTACAATGAGCAGTTCTTC
CASSFFSGTPSSYNEQFF
>TRBJ2-5|TRBV28|TRBD1|few
TGTGCCAGCAGCGGGGCCGGGACAGGGAAAGAGACCCAGTACTTC
CASSGAGTGKETQYF
>TRBJ2-3|TRBV5-1|TRBD2|.
TGCGCCAGCAGCGGCCTGGGACTAGCGGGAGTTTACGATACGCAGTATTTT
CASSGLGLAGVYDTQYF
>TRBJ2-1|TRBV10-3|TRBD2|few
TGTGCCACCGGGACTAGCGGGCCCAATGCCCGGGCCAATGAGCAGTTCTTC
CATGTSGPNARANEQFF
>TRBJ1-2|TRBV5-1|TRBD1|few
TGCGCCAGCAGCCAAGGACAGGGAGCTAACTATGGCTACACCTTC
CASSQGQGANYGYTF
>TRBJ1-5|TRBV28|.|few
TGTGCCAGCAGTTTCCGGGACACCAATCAGCCCCAGCATTTT
CASSFRDTNQPQHF
>TRBJ2-7|TRBV5-4|.|few
TGTGCCAGCAGCTTACCAGGGACCTACGAGCAGTACTTC
CASSLPGTYEQYF
>TRBJ2-7|TRBV5-1|TRBD2|.
TGCGCCAGCAGGTTGGAAATAGCGGGAGGGCCTTACGAGCAGTACTTC
CASRLEIAGGPYEQYF
>TRBJ2-7|TRBV6-6|.|.
TGTGCCAGCAGTGTTCGATTAACCTACGAGCAGTACTTC
CASSVRLTYEQYF
>TRBJ1-5|TRBV6-6|.|few
TGTGCCAGCAGTTACTCGATTGGAGGGCAGCCCCAGCATTTT
CASSYSIGGQPQHF
>TRBJ1-5|TRBV28|.|.
TGTGCCAGCAGTTTCCCGGGCGGGGGTCAGCCCCAGCATTTT
CASSFPGGGQPQHF
>TRBJ2-3|TRBV6-1|.|.
TGTGCCAGCAGTGATCTACAAGGTCGTTTCGGCACAGATACGCAGTATTTT
CASSDLQGRFGTDTQYF
>TRBJ2-5|TRBV9|.|.
TGTGCCAGCAGCGCCGAGACAGGCCAAGAGACCCAGTACTTC
CASSAETGQETQYF
>TRBJ2-1|TRBV18|.|many
TGTGCCAGCTCACCCCCCGTTGGCACAAGCTCCTACAATGAGCAGTTCTTC
CASSPPVGTSSYNEQFF
>TRBJ2-3|TRBV9|TRBD2|.
TGTGCCAGCAGCCAAAGGACTAGAGGAGATACGCAGTATTTT
CASSQRTRGDTQYF